Shown below are 23 T cell receptor beta chains from a single sample sequenced in a study of regulatory T cells in long-lasting Graves disease. Time point reported: newly diagnosed GD, antithyroid drugs for less than 3 months. The authors made the TCR library using RNA they extracted from PBMCs. The authors built TCR beta libraries using iRepertoire HTBI primers and Arm-PCR of CDR3 regions. MiXCR was run by TCRdb on the multiplex PCR reads, yielding one entry per CDR3 protein. Of roughly 420,000 distinct CDR3 sequences detected, around 15% appear once; the ten largest clones hold around a sixth. This sample also belongs to another study, concerning T cells in Graves' hyperthyroidism and ophthalmopathy.

The specimen comprised peripheral blood mononuclear cells (PBMCs), sampled at new diagnosis, from a patient treated with antithyroid drugs. Receptor source: a woman in her forties or fifties with Graves disease.

This clonotype was recorded at least ten times. The chain has TRBV11-2 and TRBJ1-2; D is uncertain. V was pared by 3 bases and J by 3 bases, with 11 bases between. The CDR3 sequence is 14 residues long. Germline V CDR1 and CDR2: SGHAT, FQNNGV. In DNA, the CDR3 is TGTGCCAGCAGCTTTCAGGCGGGGTACTATGGCTACACCTTC. Its protein is CASSFQAGYYGYTF.

The chain couples TRBV12-5 to TRBJ1-6; D is undetermined. CDR1 is LGHNT and CDR2 is FRNRAP in the germline V gene. V lost 7 bases, J lost 4 bases, and 20 bases lay in between. CDR3 length: 17 residues. The chain's CDR3 is CASAPNINTPYNSPLHF. In nucleotides, the CDR3 is TGTGCTAGTGCCCCCAACATTAATACCCCGTATAATTCACCCCTCCACTTT.

This clonotype was found many times. The genes are TRBV7-2 and TRBJ2-3, with 8 bases that match TRBD2. The germline CDR1 and CDR2 sequences are SGHTA and FQGNSA. V lost 6 bases, J lost 2 bases, and 7 bases stayed unmatched. CDR3 length equals 15 residues. This CDR3 is CASRPTSGPTDTQYF. In DNA form, the CDR3 reads TGTGCCAGCAGGCCAACTAGCGGTCCCACAGATACGCAGTATTTT.

This clonotype appeared many times. The chain has TRBV11-2 and TRBJ1-4, with D unresolved. V was shortened by 5 bases and J by 16 bases, with 20 bases between the two germline ends. Germline loops: CDR1 SGHAT, CDR2 FQNNGV. The CDR3 is made up of 13 amino acids. CDR3 bases: TGTGCCAGCAGCCACACCCACGGACCTACGACGTTTTTT. Amino acid sequence: CASSHTHGPTTFF.

This clonotype was counted many times. The chain has TRBV7-8 and TRBJ2-2; TRBD1 agrees at 9 bases. Germline CDR1 SGHVS, CDR2 FQNEAQ. The V gene end was trimmed by 0 bases and the J gene end by 7 bases; junction bases not matched to a gene: 6. This CDR3 comprises 16 residues. CDR3 sequence reads: CASSLAPQGADGELFF. As DNA, the CDR3 is TGTGCCAGCAGCTTAGCGCCACAGGGGGCGGACGGGGAGCTGTTTTTT.

This clonotype was counted ten times or more. The gene calls are TRBV30 and TRBJ2-7; D unclear. CDR3 size: 13 residues. The germline V and J ends were trimmed by 4 bases and 0 bases, with 10 bases remaining between them. Germline CDR1 is GTSNPN and CDR2 is SVGIG (reference sequence). The DNA of the CDR3 is TGTGCCTGGATGGCCGCTGACTCCTACGAGCAGTACTTC. Translating it yields CAWMAADSYEQYF.

This clonotype has at least ten counts. The chain couples TRBV3-1 to TRBJ2-1; TRBD2 agrees at 12 bases. CDR3 size: 19 residues. Germline lookup yields CDR1 LGHDT and CDR2 YNNKEL (reference sequence). With V trimmed by 2 bases and J by 6 bases, 14 bases remained unmatched. CDR3 in amino acids: CASSQKGLAGETGVNEQFF. CDR3 nucleotides: TGTGCCAGCAGCCAAAAGGGACTAGCGGGTGAAACCGGGGTCAATGAGCAGTTCTTC.

This chain connects TRBV6-1 to TRBJ2-7, with 9 bases fitting TRBD2. The trim removed 7 bases at V and 0 bases at J, leaving 1 base unmatched. CDR1 is MNHNS and CDR2 is SASEGT in the germline V gene. The CDR3 covers 13 residues. CDR3 sequence: CASISGSSYEQYF. CDR3 DNA: TGTGCCAGCATTAGCGGGAGCTCCTACGAGCAGTACTTC.

Many counts were recorded for this clonotype. This chain connects TRBV28 to TRBJ1-5, with 8 bases lining up with TRBD1. Germline V lookup: CDR1 MDHEN, CDR2 SYDVKM. The CDR3 runs 15 residues. J lost 7 bases, V lost 4 bases, and 9 bases had no gene match. CDR3 protein: CASSSDRAGRQPQHF. The CDR3 bases are TGTGCCAGCAGTTCGGACAGGGCTGGTAGACAGCCCCAGCATTTT.

This chain links TRBV4-1 with TRBJ2-4; TRBD2 might be the D (5 bases). Germline CDR1 reads MGHRA; CDR2 reads YSYEKL. The CDR3 loop spans 14 amino acids. V lost 3 bases and J lost 8, with 14 bases in between. The CDR3 DNA follows: TGCGCCAGCAGCCATCAAATGGAGGAGGACATTCAGTACTTC. Translating it yields CASSHQMEEDIQYF.

V usage is TRBV29-1 and J usage is TRBJ1-2, with TRBD1 as a possible D gene (6 bases). In germline, CDR1 is SQVTM, CDR2 ANQGSEA. CDR3 length equals 14 residues. V was pared by 8 bases and J by 2 bases, with 18 bases between. The CDR3: CSPKTGGGNYGYTF. The CDR3, as DNA: TGCAGCCCCAAGACAGGAGGTGGAAACTATGGCTACACCTTC.

This clonotype has just a few counts. The gene calls are TRBV10-3 and TRBJ2-1; possible D gene TRBD1, 6 bases. This CDR3 has 15 residues. Trimming took off 6 bases at V and 7 bases at J, with 19 bases between the two ends. From germline, CDR1 is ENHRY and CDR2 SYGVKD. The DNA of the CDR3 is TGTGCCATCAGCTCTACAGGGCCTACTGGGAATGAGCAGTTCTTC. Translating it yields CAISSTGPTGNEQFF.

This clonotype was found many times. This sequence joins TRBV5-1 and TRBJ1-1; unclear D gene. Germline V CDR1 and CDR2: SGHRS, YFSETQ. The length of the CDR3 is 13 residues. With 1 base removed from V and 3 bases from J, the gap between germline ends came to 7 bases. CDR3 nucleotides: TGCGCCAGCAGCTTGAAGGGAGACACTGAAGCTTTCTTT. It is translated as CASSLKGDTEAFF.

The chain has TRBV7-3 and TRBJ2-7; no clear D. CDR3 length: 15 amino acids. Germline loops: CDR1 SGHTA, CDR2 FQGTGA. V lost 2 bases to trimming and J lost 9 bases, with 20 bases between them. The CDR3 is CASSLSPLTGEVQYF. The CDR3 DNA reads as TGTGCCAGCAGCTTATCCCCCCTTACTGGAGAGGTGCAGTACTTC.

This clonotype was counted at least ten times. The CDR3 sequence: CASSQNRLAFSAGELFF. Here the CDR3 DNA reads TGTGCCAGCAGCCAGAACCGACTAGCCTTTAGCGCCGGGGAGCTGTTTTTT. V is TRBV2 and J is TRBJ2-2; 7 nucleotides agree with TRBD2. Germline lookup yields CDR1 SNHLY and CDR2 FYNNEI. V shed 6 bases, J shed 6 bases, and the junction held 16 bases outside the gene matches. The CDR3 spans 17 residues. Filled out from reference TRBV2 and TRBJ2-2, the complete variable domain reads EPEVTQTPSHQVTQMGQEVILRCVPISNHLYFYWYRQILGQKVEFLVSFYNNEISEKSEIFDDQFSVERPDGSNFTLKIRSTKLEDSAMYFCASSQNRLAFSAGELFFGEGSRLTVL.

This clonotype was recorded a few times. The CDR3: CASSRGTGDNSPLHF. DNA for the CDR3: TGTGCCAGCAGCCGGGGGACAGGAGATAATTCACCCCTCCACTTT. This rearrangement joins TRBV7-2 to TRBJ1-6, with 8 bases lining up with TRBD1. Germline V gene lookup returns CDR1 SGHTA and CDR2 FQGNSA. J gave up 5 bases and V 5 bases, and 5 bases lay outside the gene matches. CDR3 size: 15 residues. Combining the CDR3 with reference TRBV7-2 and TRBJ1-6 gives the whole variable domain GAGVSQSPSNKVTEKGKDVELRCDPISGHTALYWYRQSLGQGLEFLIYFQGNSAPDKSGLPSDRFSAERTGGSVSTLTIQRTQQEDSAVYLCASSRGTGDNSPLHFGNGTRLTVT.

This clonotype has a count of ten or more. This chain links TRBV20-1 with TRBJ2-1; 12 nucleotides agree with TRBD2. Germline CDR1 is DFQATT and CDR2 is SNEGSKA (reference sequence). The length of the CDR3 is 15 residues. V was pared by 4 bases and J by 5 bases, with 6 bases of the junction left unmatched. CDR3 residues: CSAMAGLAGNNEQFF. Written as DNA, the CDR3 is TGCAGTGCTATGGCCGGACTAGCGGGAAACAATGAGCAGTTCTTC.

This clonotype was picked up many times. DNA of the CDR3: TGTGCCAGCACCACCCTGCCGGGACTAGCGGGAGGGAGCTCCTACAATGAGCAGTTCTTC. Protein: CASTTLPGLAGGSSYNEQFF. V is TRBV28 and J is TRBJ2-1; TRBD2 aligns across 16 bases. Germline V CDR1 and CDR2: MDHEN, SYDVKM. Trimming removed 7 bases from V and 0 bases from J; junction bases left unmatched: 12. The CDR3 contains 20 residues. Based on the CDR3 plus reference TRBV28 and TRBJ2-1, the full variable domain is DVKVTQSSRYLVKRTGEKVFLECVQDMDHENMFWYRQDPGLGLRLIYFSYDVKMKEKGDIPEGYSVSREKKERFSLILESASTNQTSMYLCASTTLPGLAGGSSYNEQFFGPGTRLTVL.

The table lists this clonotype with many counts. The chain uses TRBV6-2 or TRBV6-3 and TRBJ2-1; TRBD2 matches 9 bases. V was pared by 5 bases and J by 0 bases, with 8 bases of the junction left unmatched. Germline CDR1 reads MNHEY; CDR2 reads SVGEGT. The CDR3 has 17 amino acids. The CDR3 sequence: CASSEVISGSSYNEQFF. CDR3 nucleotides: TGTGCCAGCAGTGAAGTAATTAGCGGGAGCTCCTACAATGAGCAGTTCTTC.

There are a few counts of this clonotype. J is TRBJ2-7 and V is TRBV7-3; D possibly matches TRBD1 or TRBD2 (6 bases each). This CDR3 has 14 amino acids. Looked up from germline, CDR1 is SGHTA and CDR2 is FQGTGA. V lost 5 bases to trimming and J lost 5 bases, with 16 bases between them. The DNA for the CDR3 is TGTGCCAGCAGCCTCCGGGGGCCCGGGAACGAGCAGTACTTC. Protein product: CASSLRGPGNEQYF.

The chain joins TRBV7-9 to TRBJ1-1, with a tentative D call TRBD1 (5 bases). Trimming removed 0 bases at V and 7 bases at J, with 15 bases between. This CDR3 comprises 15 residues. CDR1 is SEHNR and CDR2 is FQNEAQ in the germline V gene (reference sequence). The CDR3: CASSLAFQTVNEAFF. The CDR3 bases are TGTGCCAGCAGCTTAGCGTTTCAGACAGTGAATGAAGCTTTCTTT.

This clonotype was detected ten times or more. The chain links TRBV5-4 to TRBJ2-5; 7 nucleotides line up with TRBD2. This CDR3 is built from 15 residues. With V trimmed by 1 base and J by 3 bases, 6 bases remained unmatched. The germline CDR1 and CDR2 sequences are SGHNT and YYREEE (reference sequence). The CDR3 DNA reads as TGTGCCAGCAGCTTGAACCCGGGAGGCGAAGAGACCCAGTACTTC. Its translation is CASSLNPGGEETQYF.

This clonotype was seen many times. The chain couples TRBV6-1 to TRBJ1-5, with D maybe TRBD1 (6 bases). Per the germline V gene, CDR1 is MNHNS and CDR2 is SASEGT. The CDR3 runs to 12 residues. Trimming shortened V by 8 bases and J by 6 bases, and 11 bases separated the two germline ends. CDR3 nucleotide sequence: TGTGCCAGCGACAGGCAGTTTCAGCCCCAGCATTTT. Its translation: CASDRQFQPQHF.